The rows below give T cell receptor gamma chains drawn from one sample of a study of intestinal T cells in coeliac disease. TCRdb reanalysed the multiplex PCR reads via CATT. The sample lists under 600 gamma-chain clones; 50% were seen once. Source material: a duodenal biopsy. Receptors were obtained from a human donor with celiac disease. Both conserved end residues are part of each CDR3. Expanded clones get a size class; other rows say once, few or many, or leave the size out.

clone_size: -; v_call: TRGV4; j_call: TRGJ1/TRGJ2; cdr3_aa: CAPGTLYKKLF; cdr3_nt: TGTGCACCTGGGACGCTTTATAAGAAACTCTTT
clone_size: -; v_call: TRGV8; j_call: TRGJP1; cdr3_aa: CATWDSKGERGWFKIF; cdr3_nt: TGTGCCACCTGGGATAGTAAAGGGGAGCGTGGTTGGTTCAAGATATTT
clone_size: -; v_call: TRGV8; j_call: TRGJP1; cdr3_aa: CATWDVLVGFKIF; cdr3_nt: TGTGCCACCTGGGACGTACTGGTTGGGTTCAAGATATTT
clone_size: -; v_call: TRGV2; j_call: TRGJ1/TRGJ2; cdr3_aa: CAHLGTGWVRYKKLF; cdr3_nt: TGTGCCCACCTGGGGACGGGCTGGGTTAGATATAAGAAACTCTTT
clone_size: once; v_call: TRGV5; j_call: TRGJ1/TRGJ2; cdr3_aa: CATWEAWYYKKLF; cdr3_nt: TGTGCCACCTGGGAAGCTTGGTATTATAAGAAACTCTTT
clone_size: -; v_call: TRGV2; j_call: TRGJ1/TRGJ2; cdr3_aa: CATWDGQLYYKKLF; cdr3_nt: TGTGCCACCTGGGACGGCCAACTTTATTATAAGAAACTCTTT
clone_size: -; v_call: TRGV2; j_call: TRGJ1/TRGJ2; cdr3_aa: CATWDVIIKKLF; cdr3_nt: TGTGCCACCTGGGACGTTATTATAAAGAAACTCTTT
clone_size: -; v_call: TRGV2; j_call: TRGJP2; cdr3_aa: CATWDGPVGRHWIKTF; cdr3_nt: TGTGCCACCTGGGACGGGCCCGTAGGTCGGCATTGGATCAAGACGTTT
clone_size: -; v_call: TRGV3; j_call: TRGJ1/TRGJ2; cdr3_aa: CATWEPRVYKKLF; cdr3_nt: TGTGCCACCTGGGAACCTCGGGTTTATAAGAAACTCTTT
clone_size: -; v_call: TRGV3; j_call: TRGJ1/TRGJ2; cdr3_aa: CATWMNYYKKLF; cdr3_nt: TGTGCCACCTGGATGAATTATTATAAGAAACTCTTT
clone_size: large; v_call: TRGV10; j_call: TRGJ1/TRGJ2; cdr3_aa: CAAWRGGHKKLF; cdr3_nt: TGTGCTGCGTGGAGGGGCGGTCATAAGAAACTCTTT
clone_size: -; v_call: TRGV5; j_call: TRGJ1/TRGJ2; cdr3_aa: CATLGQAIYKKLF; cdr3_nt: TGTGCCACCCTGGGACAGGCGATTTATAAGAAACTCTTT
clone_size: -; v_call: TRGV8; j_call: TRGJP1; cdr3_aa: CATWDHCWFKIF; cdr3_nt: TGTGCCACCTGGGACCACTGTTGGTTCAAGATATTT
clone_size: hyperexpanded; v_call: TRGV2; j_call: TRGJP1; cdr3_aa: CATWDGHTTGWFKIF; cdr3_nt: TGTGCCACCTGGGACGGCCATACCACTGGTTGGTTCAAGATATTT
clone_size: few; v_call: TRGV10; j_call: TRGJ1/TRGJ2; cdr3_aa: CAAWGSSPRNYYKKLF; cdr3_nt: TGTGCTGCGTGGGGATCCTCTCCCCGGAATTATTATAAGAAACTCTTT
clone_size: few; v_call: TRGV4; j_call: TRGJ1/TRGJ2; cdr3_aa: CAPGITRANYYYKKLF; cdr3_nt: TGTGCACCTGGGATTACTAGAGCGAATTATTATTATAAGAAACTCTTT
clone_size: -; v_call: TRGV10; j_call: TRGJP1; cdr3_aa: CAAWDPPLTGWFKIF; cdr3_nt: TGTGCTGCGTGGGATCCCCCGCTCACTGGTTGGTTCAAGATATTT
clone_size: hyperexpanded; v_call: TRGV10; j_call: TRGJ1/TRGJ2; cdr3_aa: CAAWDSFYYKKLF; cdr3_nt: TGTGCTGCGTGGGATTCCTTTTATTATAAGAAACTCTTT
clone_size: -; v_call: TRGV9; j_call: TRGJ1/TRGJ2; cdr3_aa: CALVVSPRVYYKKLF; cdr3_nt: TGTGCCCTTGTGGTCTCGCCCAGAGTTTATTATAAGAAACTCTTT
clone_size: -; v_call: TRGV8; j_call: TRGJ1/TRGJ2; cdr3_aa: CATWGPHKKLF; cdr3_nt: TGTGCCACCTGGGGACCTCATAAGAAACTCTTT
clone_size: few; v_call: TRGV11; j_call: TRGJ1/TRGJ2; cdr3_aa: CACWIRHPSPRKLF; cdr3_nt: TGTGCCTGCTGGATTAGGCACCCGAGTCCTAGGAAACTCTTT
clone_size: -; v_call: TRGV2; j_call: TRGJP2; cdr3_aa: CAPGEGRGSDWIKTF; cdr3_nt: TGTGCACCTGGAGAGGGTAGGGGTAGTGATTGGATCAAGACGTTT
clone_size: -; v_call: TRGV3; j_call: TRGJ1/TRGJ2; cdr3_aa: CATWGRGIIKKLF; cdr3_nt: TGTGCCACCTGGGGACGAGGAATTATAAAGAAACTCTTT
clone_size: hyperexpanded; v_call: TRGV3; j_call: TRGJP1; cdr3_aa: CATWDRGWFKIF; cdr3_nt: TGTGCCACCTGGGACAGGGGTTGGTTCAAGATATTT
clone_size: -; v_call: TRGV11; j_call: TRGJ1/TRGJ2; cdr3_aa: CACWIEAPEPRKLF; cdr3_nt: TGTGCCTGCTGGATTGAGGCACCCGAGCCTAGGAAACTCTTT
clone_size: hyperexpanded; v_call: TRGV3; j_call: TRGJ1/TRGJ2; cdr3_aa: CASDYKKLF; cdr3_nt: TGTGCCAGCGATTATAAGAAACTCTTT
clone_size: few; v_call: TRGV11; j_call: TRGJP1; cdr3_aa: CACLDTTGWFKIF; cdr3_nt: TGTGCCTGCCTGGATACCACTGGTTGGTTCAAGATATTT
clone_size: -; v_call: TRGV11; j_call: TRGJ1/TRGJ2; cdr3_aa: CACWGYYKKLF; cdr3_nt: TGTGCCTGCTGGGGATATTATAAGAAACTCTTT
clone_size: -; v_call: TRGV4; j_call: TRGJ1/TRGJ2; cdr3_aa: CAHLGPPLKKLF; cdr3_nt: TGTGCCCACCTGGGACCCCCCCTTAAGAAACTCTTT
clone_size: large; v_call: TRGV9; j_call: TRGJ1/TRGJ2; cdr3_aa: CALWEVKYYKKLF; cdr3_nt: TGTGCCTTGTGGGAGGTGAAATATTATAAGAAACTCTTT
clone_size: -; v_call: TRGV3; j_call: TRGJ1/TRGJ2; cdr3_aa: CADLGQSRVRRKLF; cdr3_nt: TGTGCCGACCTGGGACAGTCAAGGGTTCGCCGAAAACTCTTT
clone_size: -; v_call: TRGV2; j_call: TRGJ1/TRGJ2; cdr3_aa: CATSWGYYKKLF; cdr3_nt: TGTGCCACCTCCTGGGGGTATTATAAGAAACTCTTT
clone_size: -; v_call: TRGV10; j_call: TRGJP1; cdr3_aa: CAAWGNTGWFKIF; cdr3_nt: TGTGCTGCGTGGGGAAACACTGGTTGGTTCAAGATATTT
clone_size: large; v_call: TRGV3; j_call: TRGJP2; cdr3_aa: CATWTPSSDWIKTF; cdr3_nt: TGTGCCACCTGGACCCCAAGTAGTGATTGGATCAAGACGTTT
clone_size: few; v_call: TRGV3; j_call: TRGJ1/TRGJ2; cdr3_aa: CATWDRHSNYYKKLF; cdr3_nt: TGTGCCACCTGGGACAGGCATTCGAATTATTATAAGAAACTCTTT
clone_size: -; v_call: TRGV3; j_call: TRGJ1/TRGJ2; cdr3_aa: CATWDKSRVRRKLF; cdr3_nt: TGTGCCACCTGGGACAAGTCAAGGGTTCGCCGAAAACTCTTT
clone_size: large; v_call: TRGV2; j_call: TRGJ1/TRGJ2; cdr3_aa: CATWDSYKKLF; cdr3_nt: TGTGCCACCTGGGACTCTTATAAGAAACTCTTT
clone_size: -; v_call: TRGV2; j_call: TRGJ1/TRGJ2; cdr3_aa: CAPGTANLYYKKLF; cdr3_nt: TGTGCACCTGGGACGGCCAACCTTTATTATAAGAAACTCTTT
clone_size: -; v_call: TRGV3; j_call: TRGJ1/TRGJ2; cdr3_aa: CATWGRGYKKLF; cdr3_nt: TGTGCCACCTGGGGACGGGGTTATAAGAAACTCTTT
clone_size: -; v_call: TRGV3; j_call: TRGJ1/TRGJ2; cdr3_aa: CATWKNPDLTYYKKLF; cdr3_nt: TGTGCCACCTGGAAGAACCCCGACCTCACTTATTATAAGAAACTCTTT
clone_size: -; v_call: TRGV8; j_call: TRGJP1; cdr3_aa: CAPGTTGWFKIF; cdr3_nt: TGTGCACCTGGGACCACTGGTTGGTTCAAGATATTT
clone_size: -; v_call: TRGV8; j_call: TRGJ1/TRGJ2; cdr3_aa: CAPGWTYKKLF; cdr3_nt: TGTGCACCTGGGTGGACTTATAAGAAACTCTTT
clone_size: -; v_call: TRGV2; j_call: TRGJP1; cdr3_aa: CATGTGLDTTDWFKIF; cdr3_nt: TGTGCCACTGGGACGGGCCTAGATACCACTGATTGGTTCAAGATATTT
clone_size: large; v_call: TRGV9; j_call: TRGJ1/TRGJ2; cdr3_aa: CALWEAADYYKKLF; cdr3_nt: TGTGCCTTGTGGGAGGCCGCGGATTATTATAAGAAACTCTTT
clone_size: few; v_call: TRGV2; j_call: TRGJP2; cdr3_aa: CATWDGRGDDWIKTF; cdr3_nt: TGTGCCACCTGGGACGGGCGGGGGGATGATTGGATCAAGACGTTT
clone_size: large; v_call: TRGV9; j_call: TRGJ1/TRGJ2; cdr3_aa: CALWEVLLF; cdr3_nt: TGTGCCTTGTGGGAGGTGCTACTCTTT
clone_size: -; v_call: TRGV3; j_call: TRGJ1/TRGJ2; cdr3_aa: CAHLGQAASVYYKKLF; cdr3_nt: TGTGCCCACCTGGGACAGGCCGCTTCCGTTTATTATAAGAAACTCTTT
clone_size: -; v_call: TRGV8; j_call: TRGJ1/TRGJ2; cdr3_aa: CATWDRGGLGYYKKLF; cdr3_nt: TGTGCCACCTGGGATCGGGGGGGCCTGGGGTATTATAAGAAACTCTTT
clone_size: large; v_call: TRGV5P; j_call: TRGJP1; cdr3_aa: CATWGRPTGWFKIF; cdr3_nt: TGTGCCACCTGGGGCAGGCCCACTGGTTGGTTCAAGATATTT